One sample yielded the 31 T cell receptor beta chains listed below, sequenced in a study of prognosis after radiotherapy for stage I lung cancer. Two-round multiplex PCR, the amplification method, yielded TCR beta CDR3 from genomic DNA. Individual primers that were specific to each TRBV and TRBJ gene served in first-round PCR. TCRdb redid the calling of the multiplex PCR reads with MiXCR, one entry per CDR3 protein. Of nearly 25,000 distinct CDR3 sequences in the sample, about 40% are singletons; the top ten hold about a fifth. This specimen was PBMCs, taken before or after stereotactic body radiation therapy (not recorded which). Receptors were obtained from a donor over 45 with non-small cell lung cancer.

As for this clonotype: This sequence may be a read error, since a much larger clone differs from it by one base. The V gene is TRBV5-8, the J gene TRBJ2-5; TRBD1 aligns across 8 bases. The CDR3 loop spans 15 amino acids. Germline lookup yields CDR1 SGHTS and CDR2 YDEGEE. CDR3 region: CASSFTGGQEENQYF. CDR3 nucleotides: TGTGCCAGCAGCTTTACAGGGGGTCAGGAAGAGAACCAGTACTTC.

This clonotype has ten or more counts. CDR3 in DNA: TGTGCCAGCAGAAAGATAGGGTTCTATGGCTACACCTTC. It codes for CASRKIGFYGYTF. The chain recombines TRBV3-1 with TRBJ1-2; D call uncertain. The CDR3 is made up of 13 amino acids. The germline V and J ends were trimmed by 6 bases and 4 bases, with 12 bases remaining between them. CDR1 is LGHDT and CDR2 is YNNKEL in the germline V gene (reference sequence).

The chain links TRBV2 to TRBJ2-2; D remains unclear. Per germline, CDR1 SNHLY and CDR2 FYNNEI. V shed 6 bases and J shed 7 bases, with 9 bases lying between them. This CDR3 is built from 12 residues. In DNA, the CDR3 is TGTGCCAGCAGAAGGACGGACGGGGAGCTGTTTTTT. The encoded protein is CASRRTDGELFF. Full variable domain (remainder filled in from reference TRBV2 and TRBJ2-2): EPEVTQTPSHQVTQMGQEVILRCVPISNHLYFYWYRQILGQKVEFLVSFYNNEISEKSEIFDDQFSVERPDGSNFTLKIRSTKLEDSAMYFCASRRTDGELFFGEGSRLTVL.

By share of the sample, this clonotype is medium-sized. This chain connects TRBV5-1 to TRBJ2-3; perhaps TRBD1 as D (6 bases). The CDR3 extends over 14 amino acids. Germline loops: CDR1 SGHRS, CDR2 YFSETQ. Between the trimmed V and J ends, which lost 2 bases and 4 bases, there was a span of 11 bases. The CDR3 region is CASSLQGSSDTQYF. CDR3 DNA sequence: TGCGCCAGCAGCTTACAGGGATCTTCAGATACGCAGTATTTT.

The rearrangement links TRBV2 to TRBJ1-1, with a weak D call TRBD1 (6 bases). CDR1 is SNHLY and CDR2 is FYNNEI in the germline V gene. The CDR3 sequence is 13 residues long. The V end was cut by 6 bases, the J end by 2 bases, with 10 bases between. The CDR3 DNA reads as TGTGCCAGCAGGGCAGGGGTAAACACTGAAGCTTTCTTT. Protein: CASRAGVNTEAFF.

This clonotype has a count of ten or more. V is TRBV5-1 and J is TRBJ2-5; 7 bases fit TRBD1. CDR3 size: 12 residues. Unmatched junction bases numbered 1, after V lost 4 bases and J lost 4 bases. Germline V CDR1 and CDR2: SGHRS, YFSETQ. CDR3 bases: TGCGCCAGCAGCCGGGACAGAGAGACCCAGTACTTC. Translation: CASSRDRETQYF. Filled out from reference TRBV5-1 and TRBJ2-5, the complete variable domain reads KAGVTQTPRYLIKTRGQQVTLSCSPISGHRSVSWYQQTPGQGLQFLFEYFSETQRNKGNFPGRFSGRQFSNSRSEMNVSTLELGDSALYLCASSRDRETQYFGPGTRLLVL.

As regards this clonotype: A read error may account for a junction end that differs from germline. CDR3 DNA: TGTGCCATCAGTTACTGTCTAGCAGGGGAGCAGTACTTC. Translation gives CAISYCLAGEQYF. This chain links TRBV6-2 or TRBV6-3 with TRBJ2-7; D is perhaps TRBD1 or TRBD2 (5 bases each). Germline-derived CDR1 and CDR2 are MNHEY and SVGEGT. This CDR3 contains 13 residues.

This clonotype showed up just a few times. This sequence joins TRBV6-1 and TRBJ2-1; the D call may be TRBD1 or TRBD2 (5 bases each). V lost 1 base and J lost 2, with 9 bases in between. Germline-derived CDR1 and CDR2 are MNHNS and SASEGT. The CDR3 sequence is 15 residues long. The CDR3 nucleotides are TGTGCCAGCAGTGAAGGGGACGGAACCTACAATGAGCAGTTCTTC. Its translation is CASSEGDGTYNEQFF.

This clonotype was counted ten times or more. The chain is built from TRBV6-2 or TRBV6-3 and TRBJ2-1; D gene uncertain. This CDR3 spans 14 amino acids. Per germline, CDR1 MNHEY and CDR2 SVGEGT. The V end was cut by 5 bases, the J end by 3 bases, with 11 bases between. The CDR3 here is CASSERLRYNEQFF. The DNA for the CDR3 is TGTGCCAGCAGTGAGAGGCTTCGCTACAATGAGCAGTTCTTC.

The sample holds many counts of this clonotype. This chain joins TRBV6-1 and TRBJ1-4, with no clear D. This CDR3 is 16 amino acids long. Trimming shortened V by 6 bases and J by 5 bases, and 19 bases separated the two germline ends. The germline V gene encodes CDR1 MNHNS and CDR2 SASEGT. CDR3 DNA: TGTGCCAGCAGCTCGACCGGCGCAGGAGAGAATGAAAAACTGTTTTTT. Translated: CASSSTGAGENEKLFF.

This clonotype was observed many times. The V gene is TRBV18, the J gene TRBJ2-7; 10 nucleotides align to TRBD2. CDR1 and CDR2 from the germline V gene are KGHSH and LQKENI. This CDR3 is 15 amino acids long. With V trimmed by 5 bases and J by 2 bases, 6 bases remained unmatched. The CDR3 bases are TGTGCCAGCTCAGCACTAGCGGGAACAACCTACGAGCAGTACTTC. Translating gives CASSALAGTTYEQYF. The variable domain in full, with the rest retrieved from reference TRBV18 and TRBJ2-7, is NAGVMQNPRHLVRRRGQEARLRCSPMKGHSHVYWYRQLPEEGLKFMVYLQKENIIDESGMPKERFSAEFPKEGPSILRIQQVVRGDSAAYFCASSALAGTTYEQYFGPGTRLTVT.

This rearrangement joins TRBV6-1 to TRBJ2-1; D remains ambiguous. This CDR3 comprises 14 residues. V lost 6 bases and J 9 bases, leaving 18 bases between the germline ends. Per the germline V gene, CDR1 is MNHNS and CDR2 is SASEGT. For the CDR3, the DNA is TGTGCCAGCAGCCCCATGCTGGGTTGGAGTGAGCAGTTCTTC. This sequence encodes CASSPMLGWSEQFF.

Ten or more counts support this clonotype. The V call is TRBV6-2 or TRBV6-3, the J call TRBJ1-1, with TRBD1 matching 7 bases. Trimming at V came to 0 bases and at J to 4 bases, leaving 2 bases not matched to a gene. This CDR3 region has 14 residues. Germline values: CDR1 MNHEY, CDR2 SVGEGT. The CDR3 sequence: CASSYSRQGTEAFF. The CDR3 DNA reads TGTGCCAGCAGTTACTCCAGACAGGGCACTGAAGCTTTCTTT.

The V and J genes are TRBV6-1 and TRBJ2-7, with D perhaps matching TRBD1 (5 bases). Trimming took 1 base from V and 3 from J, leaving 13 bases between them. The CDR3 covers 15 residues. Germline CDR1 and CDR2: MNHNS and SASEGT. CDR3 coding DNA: TGTGCCAGCAGTGAAGTGCCCGGACACATCTACGAGCAGTACTTC. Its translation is CASSEVPGHIYEQYF.

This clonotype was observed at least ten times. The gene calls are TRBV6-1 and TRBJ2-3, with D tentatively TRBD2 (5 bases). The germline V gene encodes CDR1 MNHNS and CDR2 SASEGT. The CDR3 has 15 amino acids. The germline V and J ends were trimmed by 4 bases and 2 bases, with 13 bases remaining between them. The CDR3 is CASSGTALATDTQYF. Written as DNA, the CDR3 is TGTGCCAGCAGTGGGACTGCGCTCGCCACAGATACGCAGTATTTT.

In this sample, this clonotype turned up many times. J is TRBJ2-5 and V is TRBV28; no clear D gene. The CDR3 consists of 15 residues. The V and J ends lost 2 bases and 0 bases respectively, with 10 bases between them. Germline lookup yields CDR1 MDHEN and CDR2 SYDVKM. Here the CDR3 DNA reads TGTGCCAGCAGTTTACCCGGACGGAACCAAGAGACCCAGTACTTC. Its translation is CASSLPGRNQETQYF.

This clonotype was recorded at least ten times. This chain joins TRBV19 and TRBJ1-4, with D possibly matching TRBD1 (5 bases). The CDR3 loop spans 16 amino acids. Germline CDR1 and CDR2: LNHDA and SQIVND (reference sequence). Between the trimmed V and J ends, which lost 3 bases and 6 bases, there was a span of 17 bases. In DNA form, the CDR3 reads TGTGCCAGTAGTATGGTGCAGGGTGAGTTCGATGAAAAACTGTTTTTT. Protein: CASSMVQGEFDEKLFF.

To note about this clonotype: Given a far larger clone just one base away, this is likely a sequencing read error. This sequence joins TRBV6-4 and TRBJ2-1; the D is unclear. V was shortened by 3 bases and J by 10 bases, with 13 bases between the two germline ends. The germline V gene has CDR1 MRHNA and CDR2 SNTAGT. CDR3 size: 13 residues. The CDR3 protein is CASSEVMEGEQFF. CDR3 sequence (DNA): TGTGCCAGCAGTGAAGTAATGGAAGGGGAGCAGTTCTTC.

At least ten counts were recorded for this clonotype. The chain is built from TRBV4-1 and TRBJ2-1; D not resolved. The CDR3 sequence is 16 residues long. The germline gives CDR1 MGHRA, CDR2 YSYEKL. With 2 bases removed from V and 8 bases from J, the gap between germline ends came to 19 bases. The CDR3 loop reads CASSQRTSIGIHEQFF. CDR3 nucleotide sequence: TGCGCCAGCAGCCAAAGGACCAGCATAGGTATCCATGAGCAGTTCTTC.

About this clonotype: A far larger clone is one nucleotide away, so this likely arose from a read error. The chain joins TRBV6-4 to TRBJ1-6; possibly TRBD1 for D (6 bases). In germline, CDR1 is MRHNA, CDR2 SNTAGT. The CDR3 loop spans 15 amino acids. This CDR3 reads CASSYDRTVQSPHHF. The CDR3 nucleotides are TGTGCCAGCAGTTACGACCGGACAGTTCAATCACCCCACCACTTT.

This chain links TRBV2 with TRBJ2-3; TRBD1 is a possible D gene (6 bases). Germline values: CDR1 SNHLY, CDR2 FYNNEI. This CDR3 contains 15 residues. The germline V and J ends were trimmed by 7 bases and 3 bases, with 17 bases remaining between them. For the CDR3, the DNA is TGTGCCAGCATCCTACAGGGAGTTGGTACAGATACGCAGTATTTT. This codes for CASILQGVGTDTQYF.

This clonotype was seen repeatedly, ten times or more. The CDR3: CASSRDSTSSYEQYF. In DNA form, the CDR3 reads TGTGCCAGTAGTAGGGACAGTACCAGCTCCTACGAGCAGTACTTC. The chain joins TRBV19 to TRBJ2-7, with 7 bases matching TRBD1. This CDR3 contains 15 residues. The germline CDR1 and CDR2 sequences are LNHDA and SQIVND (reference sequence). V shed 4 bases, J shed 0 bases, and the junction held 6 bases outside the gene matches.

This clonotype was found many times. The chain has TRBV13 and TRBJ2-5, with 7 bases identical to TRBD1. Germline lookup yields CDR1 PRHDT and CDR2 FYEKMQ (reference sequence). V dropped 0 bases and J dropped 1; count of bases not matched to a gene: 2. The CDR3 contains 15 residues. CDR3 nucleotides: TGTGCCAGCAGCTTAGGGGGACAGCTCCAAGAGACCCAGTACTTC. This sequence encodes CASSLGGQLQETQYF.

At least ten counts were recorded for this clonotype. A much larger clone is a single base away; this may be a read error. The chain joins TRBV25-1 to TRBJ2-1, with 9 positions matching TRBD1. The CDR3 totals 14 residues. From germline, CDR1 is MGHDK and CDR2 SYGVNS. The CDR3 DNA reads TGTACCAGTAGGGGGACAGGGTTTGGCAATGAGCAGTTCTTC. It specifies CTSRGTGFGNEQFF.

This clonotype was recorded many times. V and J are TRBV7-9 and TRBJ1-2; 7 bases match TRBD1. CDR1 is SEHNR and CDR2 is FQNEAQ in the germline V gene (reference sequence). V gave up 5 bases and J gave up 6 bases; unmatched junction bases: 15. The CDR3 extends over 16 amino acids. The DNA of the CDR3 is TGTGCCAGCAGCCTCGGGACAGTGTCCCTGGGGAATGGCTACACCTTC. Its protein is CASSLGTVSLGNGYTF.

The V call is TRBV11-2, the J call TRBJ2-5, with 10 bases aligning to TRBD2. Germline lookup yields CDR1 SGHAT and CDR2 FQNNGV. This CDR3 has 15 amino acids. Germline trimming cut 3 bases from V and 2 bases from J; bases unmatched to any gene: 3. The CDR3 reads CASSLTSGPQETQYF. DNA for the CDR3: TGTGCCAGCAGCTTGACTAGCGGGCCTCAAGAGACCCAGTACTTC.

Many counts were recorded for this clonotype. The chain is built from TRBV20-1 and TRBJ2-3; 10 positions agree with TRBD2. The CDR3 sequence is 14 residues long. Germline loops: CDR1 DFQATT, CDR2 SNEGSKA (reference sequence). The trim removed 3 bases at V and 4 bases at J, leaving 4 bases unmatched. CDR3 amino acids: CSARVAGGPDTQYF. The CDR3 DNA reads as TGCAGTGCTAGGGTAGCGGGAGGCCCAGATACGCAGTATTTT.

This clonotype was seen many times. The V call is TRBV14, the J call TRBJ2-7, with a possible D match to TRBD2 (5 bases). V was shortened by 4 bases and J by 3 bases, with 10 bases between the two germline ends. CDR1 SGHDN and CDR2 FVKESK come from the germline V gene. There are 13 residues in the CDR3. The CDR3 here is CASSPLAFYEQYF. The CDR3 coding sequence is TGTGCCAGCAGCCCTTTAGCGTTCTACGAGCAGTACTTC.

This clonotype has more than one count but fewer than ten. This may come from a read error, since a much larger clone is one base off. Here the CDR3 DNA reads TGTGCCAGCAGCCAAGGAGTGGTCGAGCAGTACTTC. Protein sequence: CASSQGVVEQYF. The chain links TRBV3-1 to TRBJ2-7; no definite D call. The CDR3 sequence is 12 residues long. The V end was cut by 1 base, the J end by 6 bases, with 7 bases between. Germline CDR1 LGHDT, CDR2 YNNKEL (reference sequence).

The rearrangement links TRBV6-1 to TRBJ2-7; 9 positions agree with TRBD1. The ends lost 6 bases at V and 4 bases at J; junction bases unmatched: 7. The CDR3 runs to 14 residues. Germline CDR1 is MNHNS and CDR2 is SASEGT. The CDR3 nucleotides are TGTGCCAGCAGACGAGGGACAGGGCGATACGAGCAGTACTTC. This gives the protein CASRRGTGRYEQYF.

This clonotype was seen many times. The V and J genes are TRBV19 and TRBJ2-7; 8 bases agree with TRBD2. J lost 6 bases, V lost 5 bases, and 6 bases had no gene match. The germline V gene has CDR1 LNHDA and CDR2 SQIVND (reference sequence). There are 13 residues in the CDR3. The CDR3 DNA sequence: TGTGCCAGTAGTGGGACTAGGTGGAGCGAGCAGTACTTC. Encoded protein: CASSGTRWSEQYF.